One sample yielded the 30 T cell receptor beta chains listed below, sequenced in a study of early T cells in non-severe SARS-CoV-2 infection. TCRdb itself ran the 5' RACE reads through MiXCR, one entry per CDR3 protein. Seen here are around 55,000 distinct CDR3 sequences, 14% to 15% observed once, and the top ten hold over 8%. Sequencing used whole blood, obtained at baseline. These receptor sequences come from an adult who was a healthcare worker with PCR-confirmed SARS-CoV-2 infection or an uninfected control (not recorded which).

This clonotype is medium-sized (0.01 to 0.1%) by share. The rearrangement links TRBV5-1 to TRBJ2-1, with D possibly being TRBD2 (6 bases). Germline loops: CDR1 SGHRS, CDR2 YFSETQ. V gave up 0 bases and J gave up 1 base, with 11 bases separating them. The CDR3 covers 16 residues. CDR3: CASSLEVAVSYNEQFF. The CDR3 DNA sequence: TGCGCCAGCAGCTTGGAAGTAGCGGTTTCCTACAATGAGCAGTTCTTC.

At least ten counts were recorded for this clonotype. The gene calls are TRBV29-1 and TRBJ2-7, with 7 bases fitting TRBD2. Germline V gene sequence: CDR1 SQVTM, CDR2 ANQGSEA. After removal of 8 bases from V and 6 bases from J, the junction contained 19 bases not matched to a gene. This CDR3 is 15 amino acids long. The CDR3 DNA reads as TGCAGCTTCAAAGTCTCGGGGTCTTGGGGGGGCGAGCAGTACTTC. This gives the protein CSFKVSGSWGGEQYF.

Ten or more counts support this clonotype. The rearrangement links TRBV12-3 or TRBV12-4 to TRBJ2-5; a possible D gene is TRBD2 (6 bases). Trimming stripped 6 bases from V and 4 bases from J, with 12 bases between. The CDR3 extends over 13 amino acids. CDR3 protein: CASSPGGRETQYF. In nucleotides, the CDR3 is TGTGCCAGCAGCCCTGGGGGGAGAGAGACCCAGTACTTC.

This clonotype was seen a few times. The CDR3: CASSELGGDGYTF. The CDR3 bases are TGTGCCAGCAGTGAATTGGGAGGAGATGGCTACACCTTC. This chain joins TRBV6-1 and TRBJ1-2; D uncertain. Germline V gives CDR1 MNHNS, CDR2 SASEGT. Trimming cost V 2 bases and J 6 bases, with 10 bases left between them. The CDR3 has 13 residues.

There are many counts of this clonotype. The rearrangement joins TRBV2 to TRBJ1-4; TRBD1 agrees at 7 bases. Unmatched junction bases numbered 6, after V lost 6 bases and J lost 8 bases. The germline gives CDR1 SNHLY, CDR2 FYNNEI. This CDR3 comprises 13 residues. CDR3 sequence reads: CASSTGVSEKLFF. DNA of the CDR3: TGTGCCAGCAGCACAGGGGTTTCCGAAAAACTGTTTTTT.

This clonotype was observed at least ten times. The chain couples TRBV19 to TRBJ1-5; D gene ambiguous. V dropped 7 bases and J dropped 3 bases, with 13 bases sitting between them. Germline-derived CDR1 and CDR2 are LNHDA and SQIVND (reference sequence). The CDR3 is 14 amino acids. The CDR3 spells CASIGRVLNQPQHF. CDR3 coding DNA: TGTGCCAGTATCGGGAGGGTCCTCAATCAGCCCCAGCATTTT.

This clonotype was counted many times. This chain uses TRBV10-3 with TRBJ2-1; TRBD1 agrees at 7 bases. This CDR3 is built from 13 residues. Trimming removed 11 bases from V and 5 bases from J; junction bases left unmatched: 9. Germline V gives CDR1 ENHRY, CDR2 SYGVKD. In DNA, the CDR3 is TGTGCCGGCCGGGACAGAGCGAACAATGAGCAGTTCTTC. Translating gives CAGRDRANNEQFF.

The V and J genes are TRBV4-1 and TRBJ1-1, with 9 positions matching TRBD1. Unmatched junction bases numbered 4, after V lost 0 bases and J lost 8 bases. The CDR3 covers 14 residues. Looked up from germline, CDR1 is MGHRA and CDR2 is YSYEKL. The CDR3 reads CASSQDAGQGEAFF. CDR3 nucleotide sequence: TGCGCCAGCAGCCAAGATGCGGGACAGGGCGAAGCTTTCTTT.

The J gene is TRBJ2-2, the V gene TRBV10-3; tentatively, D is TRBD2 (5 bases). The V and J ends lost 6 bases and 0 bases respectively, with 17 bases between them. Germline CDR1 and CDR2: ENHRY and SYGVKD. The CDR3 totals 17 residues. CDR3 loop: CAIRETPSGANTGELFF. In DNA form, the CDR3 reads TGTGCCATCAGAGAAACCCCCAGCGGCGCGAACACCGGGGAGCTGTTTTTT.

The chain uses TRBV6-6 and TRBJ1-3, with D possibly TRBD1 on 6 matching bases. The germline CDR1 and CDR2 sequences are MNHNY and SVGAGI (reference sequence). The CDR3 length is 15 residues. Deletions cut 9 bases from V and 0 bases from J, with 15 bases between. The CDR3 reads CASEDSYISGNTIYF. The CDR3 DNA follows: TGTGCCAGTGAGGACAGCTATATCTCTGGAAACACCATATATTTT.

This clonotype was detected ten times or more. V gene TRBV2 combines with J gene TRBJ1-1; D ambiguous. The CDR3 totals 16 residues. Per the germline V gene, CDR1 is SNHLY and CDR2 is FYNNEI. Trimming cost V 5 bases and J 1 base, with 17 bases left between them. CDR3 residues: CASSPTLALGNTEAFF. The CDR3 nucleotides read TGTGCCAGCAGTCCTACCCTAGCCTTAGGGAACACTGAAGCTTTCTTT.

This clonotype has only a few counts. The V and J genes are TRBV18 and TRBJ2-1, with 8 bases fitting TRBD2. The CDR3 is 14 residues long. Losses at the gene ends were 3 bases for V and 5 bases for J; bases not matched to a gene: 3. CDR1 is KGHSH, CDR2 LQKENI, per germline. The CDR3 coding sequence is TGTGCCAGCTCACCGGAGCGGGGGAACAATGAGCAGTTCTTC. It codes for CASSPERGNNEQFF.

This clonotype was counted between two and nine times. This rearrangement joins TRBV24-1 to TRBJ2-7; unclear D gene. Germline CDR1 and CDR2: KGHDR and SFDVKD. V dropped 7 bases and J dropped 7 bases, with 13 bases sitting between them. The CDR3 loop spans 12 amino acids. CDR3 sequence (DNA): TGTGCCACCAGCCCTGCAGGTGGGGAGCAGTACTTC. Translated: CATSPAGGEQYF.

This chain connects TRBV3-1 to TRBJ1-2; D gene unclear. The germline V and J ends were trimmed by 0 bases and 1 base, with 18 bases remaining between them. In germline, CDR1 is LGHDT, CDR2 YNNKEL (reference sequence). The CDR3 runs 18 residues. The CDR3 DNA sequence: TGTGCCAGCAGCCAAGATGGTAGTGGACTAAACATTAACTATGGCTACACCTTC. Translation gives CASSQDGSGLNINYGYTF.

This clonotype was observed many times. CDR3 region: CASSSGGSSYNEQFF. The DNA for the CDR3 is TGCGCCAGCAGCTCTGGGGGAAGCTCCTACAATGAGCAGTTCTTC. This rearrangement joins TRBV5-1 to TRBJ2-1; either TRBD1 or TRBD2 may supply D (5 bases each). The CDR3 extends over 15 amino acids. CDR1 and CDR2 from the germline V gene are SGHRS and YFSETQ. V lost 3 bases to trimming and J lost 0 bases, with 10 bases between them.

The table lists this clonotype with many counts. DNA for the CDR3: TGTGCCAGCAGGGGGGGGGACAGGGGTTACTACGAGCAGTACTTC. Protein product: CASRGGDRGYYEQYF. The J gene is TRBJ2-7, the V gene TRBV27; 10 nucleotides match TRBD1. The CDR3 sequence is 15 residues long. V was pared by 6 bases and J by 3 bases, with 8 bases of the junction left unmatched. Germline V lookup: CDR1 MNHEY, CDR2 SMNVEV (reference sequence).

This clonotype was counted ten times or more. This sequence joins TRBV20-1 and TRBJ2-1; 9 bases match TRBD2. This CDR3 has 12 amino acids. V lost 5 bases, J lost 4 bases, and 0 bases stayed unmatched. The germline V gene has CDR1 DFQATT and CDR2 SNEGSKA (reference sequence). The CDR3, as DNA: TGCAGTGCTGCGGGGGGGTACAATGAGCAGTTCTTC. This encodes CSAAGGYNEQFF.

The sample holds a few counts of this clonotype. This chain joins TRBV20-1 and TRBJ2-3; no reliable D call. In germline, CDR1 is DFQATT, CDR2 SNEGSKA (reference sequence). CDR3 size: 15 residues. Trimming stripped 0 bases from V and 0 bases from J, with 10 bases between. The CDR3 DNA reads as TGCAGTGCTAGAGATCTCTTTGGGAGCACAGATACGCAGTATTTT. It specifies CSARDLFGSTDTQYF.

The chain uses TRBV27 and TRBJ2-1; 10 bases line up with TRBD2. Germline assignment: CDR1 MNHEY and CDR2 SMNVEV (reference sequence). The J segment lost 4 bases and the V segment lost 5 bases, leaving 11 bases of the junction unmatched. The CDR3 is 17 residues long. CDR3 sequence reads: CASSPTPPSGGYNEQFF. In nucleotides, the CDR3 is TGTGCCAGCAGTCCGACCCCTCCTAGCGGGGGATACAATGAGCAGTTCTTC.

This clonotype has only a few counts. The chain uses TRBV4-1 and TRBJ2-3; 10 bases map to TRBD2. In germline, CDR1 is MGHRA, CDR2 YSYEKL. The CDR3 is 19 amino acids. V shed 1 base, J shed 1 base, and the junction held 11 bases outside the gene matches. CDR3 nucleotide sequence: TGCGCCAGCAGCCAAGCTAGCGGGGGCTCCTATCCTGGCACAGATACGCAGTATTTT. This codes for CASSQASGGSYPGTDTQYF.

The sample holds many counts of this clonotype. The V and J genes are TRBV29-1 and TRBJ2-1, with D unresolved. The V end lost 4 bases, the J end lost 3 bases, and 10 bases lay between the germline ends. Per germline, CDR1 SQVTM and CDR2 ANQGSEA. This CDR3 spans 13 amino acids. In nucleotides, the CDR3 is TGCAGCGTTGGGCAGGTTATCTACAATGAGCAGTTCTTC. Amino acid sequence: CSVGQVIYNEQFF.

The sample holds one count of this clonotype. The chain employs TRBV3-1 and TRBJ2-7; TRBD1 aligns across 9 bases. Germline trimming cut 0 bases from V and 3 bases from J; bases unmatched to any gene: 3. The CDR3 has 15 amino acids. CDR1 is LGHDT and CDR2 is YNNKEL in the germline V gene (reference sequence). The CDR3 loop reads CASSQDQTGGYEQYF. The CDR3 DNA reads TGTGCCAGCAGCCAAGATCAGACAGGGGGCTACGAGCAGTACTTC.

V and J are TRBV10-1 and TRBJ2-1; D not resolved. In germline, CDR1 is WNHNN, CDR2 SYGVQD (reference sequence). Trimming removed 6 bases from V and 9 bases from J, with 12 bases in between. CDR3 size: 12 residues. The CDR3: CASRRTGGEQFF. The CDR3 nucleotides are TGCGCCAGCAGGAGAACCGGCGGTGAGCAGTTCTTC.

This clonotype occurred a few times. This chain joins TRBV7-2 and TRBJ1-1; D remains ambiguous. Germline V gene sequence: CDR1 SGHTA, CDR2 FQGNSA. CDR3 length equals 15 residues. V was pared by 1 base and J by 4 bases, with 13 bases between. CDR3 DNA sequence: TGTGCCAGCAGCTTAGTGGGATGGGCCAGCACTGAAGCTTTCTTT. It encodes CASSLVGWASTEAFF.

This clonotype was counted a few times. CDR3 amino acids: CASSHRLAVKSYNEQFF. In DNA, the CDR3 is TGTGCCAGCAGTCACAGACTAGCGGTTAAATCCTACAATGAGCAGTTCTTC. This chain uses TRBV12-3 or TRBV12-4 with TRBJ2-1; 9 nucleotides agree with TRBD2. This CDR3 has 17 amino acids. V lost 5 bases to trimming and J lost 1 base; unmatched junction nucleotides: 9.

This clonotype was observed at least ten times. The chain joins TRBV28 to TRBJ2-7; D call uncertain. This CDR3 has 13 residues. From germline, CDR1 is MDHEN and CDR2 SYDVKM. V was pared by 3 bases and J by 6 bases, with 12 bases between. The CDR3 DNA sequence: TGTGCCAGCAGTTTCACAAGGGTCGGCGAGCAGTACTTC. Translated, it gives CASSFTRVGEQYF.

The CDR3 nucleotides read TGTGCCTGGAGTACGGCAACCTACGAGCAGTACTTC. Residues: CAWSTATYEQYF. This rearrangement joins TRBV30 to TRBJ2-7; D unclear. Germline V gene data show CDR1 as GTSNPN and CDR2 as SVGIG (reference sequence). V lost 2 bases and J 2 bases, leaving 7 bases between the germline ends. The CDR3 runs 12 residues.

Many counts were recorded for this clonotype. This rearrangement joins TRBV18 to TRBJ2-5, with 7 bases aligning to TRBD1. Per the germline V gene, CDR1 is KGHSH and CDR2 is LQKENI. CDR3 length: 13 residues. After removal of 3 bases from V and 5 bases from J, the junction contained 3 bases not matched to a gene. In DNA, the CDR3 is TGTGCCAGCTCACCGAGGGGGCAGGAGACCCAGTACTTC. Translated, it gives CASSPRGQETQYF.

This clonotype is a singleton in its sample. The chain uses TRBV12-5 and TRBJ2-5, with D tentatively TRBD2 (5 bases). The CDR3 sequence is 12 residues long. Trimming removed 5 bases from V and 5 bases from J, with 9 bases in between. In germline, CDR1 is LGHNT, CDR2 FRNRAP. CDR3 in amino acids: CASGQAGETQYF. CDR3 in DNA: TGTGCTAGTGGTCAGGCGGGCGAGACCCAGTACTTC.

CDR3 amino acids: CASSLVSGGPDTQYF. The CDR3 region has the DNA TGTGCCAGCAGCTTAGTCTCGGGTGGGCCAGATACGCAGTATTTT. The chain recombines TRBV11-1 with TRBJ2-3; D is unclear. Germline-derived CDR1 and CDR2 are SGHAT and FQDESV (reference sequence). This CDR3 comprises 15 residues. Deletions cut 1 base from V and 4 bases from J, with 12 bases between.